The clone carrying this T cell receptor beta chain turned up a few times. Its antigen remains unknown. Among all donors, each was a healthy Caucasian. The authors used template switching to add a universal primer site and gave cDNA unique molecular identifiers. TCRdb analysed the 5' RACE reads with MiXCR anew, one entry per CDR3 protein. Of under 250,000 distinct CDR3 sequences listed, 10% to 15% are singletons. The length of the CDR3 is 15 residues. Unmatched junction bases numbered 9, after V lost 6 bases and J lost 4 bases. Looked up from germline, CDR1 is SGHTA and CDR2 is FQGNSA. The data were taken from a study of identical twins. General observations from the study: Out-of-frame TCR alpha sharing observed in monozygotic twins exceeded model estimates.

The data were also submitted as part of a second study, on yellow fever vaccine responses in identical twins.

V is TRBV7-2 and J is TRBJ2-1; the match to TRBD2 covers 7 bases. This receptor was identified in a young woman in good health. Sample: memory (CD45RO+) T cells sorted from blood. CDR3 protein: CASSIAGEKYNEQFF. Written as DNA, the CDR3 is TGTGCCAGCAGTATCGCGGGGGAGAAGTACAATGAGCAGTTCTTC.